The TCR beta chain described here comes from a study of blood T cell repertoires in COVID-19. Study overall: Samples taken during acute and convalescent COVID-19 were collected in the United States, Italy and Spain. Sample material is recorded as cDNA or gDNA derived from T cells, B-cell-depleted T cells, or PBMCs.

While infection was still active, Seattle patients were enrolled and then followed longitudinally. The protocol was immunoSEQ multiplex PCR, while the TCRdb copy is restricted to in-frame clones and leaves out a portion. The sample gives over 250,000 clones, approximately 92% of which show up once; approximately 2.6% is in the top ten. This TCR came from a person aged 18-35 years with COVID-19, enrolled during active disease. Sequencing used peripheral blood.

The CDR3 loop is CASSADRGKEKLFF. The CDR3 DNA sequence: TGTGCCAGCAGTGCGGACAGGGGAAAAGAAAAACTGTTTTTT. The chain links TRBV25-1 to TRBJ1-4, with 9 bases lining up with TRBD1. This CDR3 has 14 amino acids. Germline V CDR1 and CDR2: MGHDK, SYGVNS. V lost 4 bases to trimming and J lost 8 bases; unmatched junction nucleotides: 5.